This note documents a single TCR beta chain sequence. The ends lost 0 bases at V and 8 bases at J; junction bases unmatched: 13. Germline V CDR1 and CDR2: LNHNV, YYDKDF (reference sequence). The CDR3 runs 17 residues. This specimen belongs to a study of preoperative IRX-2 immunotherapy in early breast cancer. Treatment described: preoperative locoregional IRX-2 cytokine immunotherapy. Patients received preoperative, locoregional IRX-2 cytokine immunotherapy in a phase Ib study. Repertoires were generated with immunoSEQ multiplex PCR, while TCRdb's copy carries only in-frame clones and drops some. The repertoire includes tens of thousands of clones, around 75% of them detected once, and less than 8% sits in the top ten.

Source: lymph node tissue, taken after IRX-2 immunotherapy. This receptor was identified in a human donor with breast cancer. The rearrangement joins TRBV15 to TRBJ2-3; 8 nucleotides line up with TRBD2. CDR3 residues: CATSRDLSGGPWGTQYF. The CDR3 region has the DNA TGTGCCACCAGCAGAGATCTGTCGGGAGGGCCCTGGGGTACGCAGTATTTT.